The 12 T cell receptor beta chains presented below share a single source sample, sequenced in a study of blood T cells in healthy people across ages. A sample-barcoded 5' primer and a J-beta primer mix were used in a second PCR of roughly 6 to 11 cycles. Each CDR3 protein gets one entry after TCRdb re-called the 5' RACE reads with MiXCR. The table shows about 540,000 distinct CDR3 sequences, with approximately 25% occurring only once. The sample also formed part of further work on T cells of mothers and their children.

What was sequenced was blood. Every receptor here comes from a boy aged 5-17 years in good health.

This clonotype was counted only a few times. The gene calls are TRBV6-2 or TRBV6-3 and TRBJ1-2; D is undetermined. The CDR3 loop spans 14 amino acids. Trimming removed 4 bases from V and 7 bases from J, with 16 bases in between. Germline CDR1 reads MNHEY; CDR2 reads SVGEGT. CDR3 nucleotide sequence: TGTGCCAGCAGTTCATTGACGCTATCGGGTGGCTACACCTTC. Translation gives CASSSLTLSGGYTF.

This clonotype was counted between two and nine times. This chain joins TRBV5-6 and TRBJ1-4; unclear D gene. The CDR3 loop spans 15 amino acids. The V gene's germline CDR1 is SGHDT and CDR2 YYEEEE. Between the trimmed V and J ends, which lost 0 bases and 3 bases, there was a span of 9 bases. The CDR3 bases are TGTGCCAGCAGCTTGGACCCGGGCCCTAATGAAAAACTGTTTTTT. Protein product: CASSLDPGPNEKLFF.

This clonotype showed up just a few times. The chain couples TRBV5-5 to TRBJ2-7, with unresolved D. This CDR3 region has 14 residues. The V gene lost 0 bases and the J gene lost 0 bases, with 7 bases spanning the gap. Per germline, CDR1 SGHKS and CDR2 YYEKEE (reference sequence). The CDR3 DNA reads as TGTGCCAGCAGCTTGGCCTGGAGCTCCTACGAGCAGTACTTC. The encoded protein is CASSLAWSSYEQYF.

The table lists this clonotype with a count of one. This chain joins TRBV4-2 and TRBJ2-7; possibly TRBD1 or TRBD2 for D (5 bases each). The germline gives CDR1 LGHNA, CDR2 YNFKEQ. The CDR3 runs 16 residues. Between the trimmed V and J ends, which lost 0 bases and 7 bases, there was a span of 19 bases. The CDR3 protein is CASSQDIGQAPGEQYF. The CDR3 DNA reads as TGTGCCAGCAGCCAAGATATCGGACAAGCTCCGGGGGAGCAGTACTTC.

This clonotype has more than one count but fewer than ten. The chain has TRBV20-1 and TRBJ2-2; D possibly matches TRBD1 or TRBD2 (5 bases each). The CDR3 contains 15 residues. From germline, CDR1 is DFQATT and CDR2 SNEGSKA (reference sequence). The ends were cut back, 0 bases at V and 3 bases at J, with 11 bases in the middle. The CDR3 coding sequence is TGCAGTGCTAGAGATCGGTCGGGGCACACCGGGGAGCTGTTTTTT. It encodes CSARDRSGHTGELFF.

The V gene is TRBV4-3, the J gene TRBJ2-7; weak D call: TRBD2 (7 bases). The better agreement between TRBJ2-1 and the DNA end casts doubt on the J call. Germline assignment: CDR1 LGHNA and CDR2 YSLEER. The CDR3 extends over 15 amino acids. The CDR3 sequence: CASSQSTGGNNEQFF. In nucleotides, the CDR3 is TGCGCCAGCAGCCAGTCGACGGGGGGCAACAATGAGCAGTTCTTC.

This clonotype was recorded a few times. This sequence joins TRBV29-1 and TRBJ2-1, with D perhaps matching TRBD1 (6 bases). The length of the CDR3 is 17 residues. Trimming pared 1 base from V and 0 bases from J, leaving 16 bases between. Germline CDR1 reads SQVTM; CDR2 reads ANQGSEA. In DNA form, the CDR3 reads TGCAGCGTTGAAGGGGGCAGGGGAGTCAGCTCCTACAATGAGCAGTTCTTC. Its translation is CSVEGGRGVSSYNEQFF.

This clonotype was observed at least ten times. The chain joins TRBV5-1 to TRBJ2-5; TRBD1 matches 9 bases. V gave up 4 bases and J gave up 4 bases; unmatched junction bases: 8. This CDR3 region has 15 residues. Germline-derived CDR1 and CDR2 are SGHRS and YFSETQ. The CDR3 spells CASSVPNRGRETQYF. The CDR3 DNA reads TGCGCCAGCAGCGTACCAAACAGGGGGCGAGAGACCCAGTACTTC.

The chain is built from TRBV11-2 and TRBJ2-3, with a possible D match to TRBD2 (6 bases). The CDR3 runs 16 residues. CDR1 and CDR2 (germline): SGHAT, FQNNGV. Trimming shortened V by 5 bases and J by 7 bases, and 22 bases separated the two germline ends. The CDR3 reads CASSPRTNPSGNTQYF. DNA of the CDR3: TGTGCCAGCAGCCCGAGGACTAACCCGTCCGGGAATACGCAGTATTTT.

In its sample, this clonotype was seen many times. A read error may produce the germline difference seen at one junction end. The chain combines TRBV4-3 with TRBJ1-1; D uncertain. This CDR3 spans 13 amino acids. Germline V gene data show CDR1 as LGHNA and CDR2 as YSLEER. The CDR3 is CASSQDRGTEAFF. The CDR3 DNA reads TGTGCCAGCAGCCAAGATCGGGGCACTGAAGCTTTCTTT.

J is TRBJ2-7 and V is TRBV5-1; D is possibly TRBD1 or TRBD2 (5 bases each). Germline V lookup: CDR1 SGHRS, CDR2 YFSETQ. CDR3 length: 15 residues. The V and J ends lost 6 bases and 2 bases respectively, with 18 bases between them. The CDR3 nucleotides are TGCGCCAGCATCAGGAGAGGGGCCGACCCCTACGAGCAGTACTTC. It specifies CASIRRGADPYEQYF.

This CDR3 reads CASSYGLAVGQETQYF. The CDR3 DNA sequence: TGTGCCAGCAGTTACGGGCTAGCGGTTGGACAAGAGACCCAGTACTTC. The chain is built from TRBV6-2 or TRBV6-3 and TRBJ2-5; TRBD2 matches at 7 bases. Germline lookup yields CDR1 MNHEY and CDR2 SVGEGT. J was trimmed by 2 bases and V by 2 bases; bases with no gene match: 8. This CDR3 contains 16 residues.